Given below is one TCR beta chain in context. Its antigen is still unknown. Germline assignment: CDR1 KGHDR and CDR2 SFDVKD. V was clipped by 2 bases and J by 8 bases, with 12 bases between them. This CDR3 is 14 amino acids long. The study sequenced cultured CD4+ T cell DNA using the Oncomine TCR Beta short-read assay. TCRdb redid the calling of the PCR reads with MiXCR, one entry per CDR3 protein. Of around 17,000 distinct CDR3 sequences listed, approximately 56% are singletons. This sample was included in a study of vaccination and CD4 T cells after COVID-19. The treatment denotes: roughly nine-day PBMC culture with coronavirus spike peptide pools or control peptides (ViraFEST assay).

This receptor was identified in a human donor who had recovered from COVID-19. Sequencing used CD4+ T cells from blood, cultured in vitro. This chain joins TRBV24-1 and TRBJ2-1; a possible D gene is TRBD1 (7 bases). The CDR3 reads CATSDSGGTDEQFF. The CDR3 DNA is TGTGCCACCAGTGATTCAGGCGGGACAGATGAGCAGTTCTTC.